Detailed here is one T cell receptor beta chain. Its antigen remains unidentified. A much larger clone sits a single nucleotide away, making a read error possible. This entry is derived from a study of blood T cells in healthy people across ages. Primers used in a second PCR of roughly 6 to 12 cycles were a sample-barcoded 5' primer and a J-beta primer mix. TCRdb fed the 5' RACE reads into MiXCR, producing one record per CDR3 protein. The table lists about a million distinct CDR3 sequences, 35% to 45% of them singletons. Germline-derived CDR1 and CDR2 are MNHNY and SVGAGI (reference sequence). The CDR3 is 17 amino acids. Findings of the study overall: TCR beta diversity per million T cells fell roughly linearly with age.

The rearrangement joins TRBV6-6 to TRBJ2-3; 7 nucleotides line up with TRBD1. The sequenced material came from blood. The sequence was collected from a man aged 18-30 years in good health. For the CDR3, the DNA is TGTACCAGCAGTTACCGCCCCCGGGGACAGCTGACAGATACGCAGTATTTT. It translates to CTSSYRPRGQLTDTQYF.